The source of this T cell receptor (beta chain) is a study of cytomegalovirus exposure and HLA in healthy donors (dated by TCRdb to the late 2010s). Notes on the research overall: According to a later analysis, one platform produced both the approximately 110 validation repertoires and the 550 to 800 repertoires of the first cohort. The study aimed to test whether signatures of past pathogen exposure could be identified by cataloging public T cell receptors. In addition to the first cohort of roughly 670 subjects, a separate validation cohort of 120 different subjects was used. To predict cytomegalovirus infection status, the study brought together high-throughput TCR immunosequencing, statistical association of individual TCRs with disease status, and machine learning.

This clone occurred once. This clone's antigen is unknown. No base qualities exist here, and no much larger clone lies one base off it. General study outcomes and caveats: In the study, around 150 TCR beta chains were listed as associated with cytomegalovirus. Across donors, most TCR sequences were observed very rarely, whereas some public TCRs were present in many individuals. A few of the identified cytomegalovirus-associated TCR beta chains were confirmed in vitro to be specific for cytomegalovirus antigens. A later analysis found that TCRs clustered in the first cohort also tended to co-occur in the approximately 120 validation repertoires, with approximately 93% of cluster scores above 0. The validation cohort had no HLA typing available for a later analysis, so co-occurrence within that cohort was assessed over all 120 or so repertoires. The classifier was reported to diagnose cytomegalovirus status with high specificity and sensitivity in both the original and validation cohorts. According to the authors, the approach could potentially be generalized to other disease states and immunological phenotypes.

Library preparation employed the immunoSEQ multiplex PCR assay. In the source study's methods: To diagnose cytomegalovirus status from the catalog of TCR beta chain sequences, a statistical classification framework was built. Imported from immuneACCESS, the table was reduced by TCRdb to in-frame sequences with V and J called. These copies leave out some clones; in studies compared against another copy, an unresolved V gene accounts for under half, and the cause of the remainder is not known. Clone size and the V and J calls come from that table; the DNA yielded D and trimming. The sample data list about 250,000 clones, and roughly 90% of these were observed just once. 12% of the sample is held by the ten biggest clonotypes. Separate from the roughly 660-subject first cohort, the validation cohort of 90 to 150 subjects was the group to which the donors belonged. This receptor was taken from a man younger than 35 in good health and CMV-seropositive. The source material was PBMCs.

The sequence in DNA is TGTGCCAGCAGTGAAGGGGGGACTAGCAATGAGCAGTTCTTC. The translation is CASSEGGTSNEQFF. This sequence uses TRBV6-1 and TRBJ2-1; 8 central nucleotides agree with TRBD2. Compared with germline, V lacks 1 base and J lacks 6 bases; bases without a gene match: 2. The CDR3, cysteine through phenylalanine, is 14 amino acids long. The read is trimmed to its CDR3 DNA, 42 bases read in frame from base 1. The germline V gene gives CDR1 as MNHNS and CDR2 as SASEGT.